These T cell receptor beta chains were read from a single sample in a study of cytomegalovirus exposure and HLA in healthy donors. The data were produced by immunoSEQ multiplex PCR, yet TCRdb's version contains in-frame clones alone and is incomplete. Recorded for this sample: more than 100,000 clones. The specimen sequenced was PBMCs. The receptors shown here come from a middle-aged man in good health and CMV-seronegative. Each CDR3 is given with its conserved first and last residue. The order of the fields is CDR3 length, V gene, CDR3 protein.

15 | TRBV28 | CASSAQAIGKNIQYF
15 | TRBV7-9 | CASGLAGTGNQPQHF
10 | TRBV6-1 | CASRGGEQYF
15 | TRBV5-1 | CASSYSQGSYNEQFF
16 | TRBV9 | CASSGPLGTSTDTQYF
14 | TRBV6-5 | CASGRAGRVDEQYF
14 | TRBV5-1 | CASSGGTSVYEQYF
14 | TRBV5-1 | CASSLDSYNSPLHF
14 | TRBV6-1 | CASSGQGSQDEQYF
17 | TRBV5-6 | CASSLGLSGGSTDTQYF
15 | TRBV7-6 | CASSLGQGPNYGYTF
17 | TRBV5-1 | CASSPDLAAFSTDTQYF
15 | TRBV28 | CASSSRQGLGEKLFF
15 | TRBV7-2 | CASSLMGHQNTEAFF
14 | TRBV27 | CASSSLAGTETQYF
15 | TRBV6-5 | CASSNGGRGSSPLHF
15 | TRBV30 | CASHRGVQGGYGYTF
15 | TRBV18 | CASSPPDRGRETQYF
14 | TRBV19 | CATESGVNTGELFF
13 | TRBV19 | CASSFGYSTEAFF
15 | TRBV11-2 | CASSEEDRARETQYF
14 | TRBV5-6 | CASSSWGRPYEQYF
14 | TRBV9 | CASSVDSSYNEQFF
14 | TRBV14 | CASSTVGDRYEQYF
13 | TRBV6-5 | CASRLRKRNTQYF
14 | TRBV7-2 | CASSPSLRTDTQYF
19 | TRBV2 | CASSEKGTSGGVKYNEQFF
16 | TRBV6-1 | CASSGTRTGAINEQFF
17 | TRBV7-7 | CASSLSPFSSGANVLTF
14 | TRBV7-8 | CASSSPISLVKQFF
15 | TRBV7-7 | CASSPGRSGTDTQYF
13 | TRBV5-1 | CASSLGDGGIQYF